This TCR beta chain was identified during a study of blood T cells in healthy people across ages. PCR was performed a second time for about 6 to 12 cycles using a sample-barcoded 5' primer and a J-beta primer mix. TCRdb reprocessed the 5' RACE reads with MiXCR, giving one entry per CDR3 protein. There are more than 650,000 distinct CDR3 sequences in the sample; 25% to 30% occur only once, and 3% lies in the top ten. Germline assignment: CDR1 MNHEY and CDR2 SVGAGI. The CDR3 extends over 17 amino acids. Trimming took 0 bases from V and 2 from J, leaving 16 bases between them. These same records also appear under a second study, on T cells of mothers and their children.

Sequencing was carried out using blood. The sequence derives from a boy aged 5-17 years in good health. The chain employs TRBV6-5 and TRBJ1-2; D is undetermined. The CDR3 DNA reads TGTGCCAGCAGTTACTCGACCTCTTTCCTGGTCAACTATGGCTACACCTTC. Translation: CASSYSTSFLVNYGYTF.